This entry lists 31 T cell receptor beta chains sequenced from one sample in a study of blood T cell repertoires in COVID-19. The table came from immunoSEQ multiplex PCR; TCRdb's copy has only in-frame clones and leaves some out. The repertoire holds approximately 300,000 clones, 85% seen once, with 1.5% to 2% in the top ten. The sequencing input was PBMCs or T cells enriched from blood (not recorded which). These receptors were taken from a woman between 25 and 40 years old who had been exposed to COVID-19.

This chain links TRBV5-3 with TRBJ1-3, with D perhaps TRBD1 (6 bases). TRBV5-3 is an ORF, with its function uncertain. Trimming stripped 1 base from V and 0 bases from J, with 14 bases between. This CDR3 is 17 amino acids long. CDR3 residues: CARSLFPRGFSGNTIYF. CDR3 nucleotide sequence: TGTGCCAGAAGCTTGTTCCCCAGGGGATTCTCTGGAAACACCATATATTTT.

The chain recombines TRBV3-1 (or the pseudogene TRBV3-2) with TRBJ2-4; possibly TRBD2 for D (5 bases). The CDR3 extends over 14 amino acids. V lost 1 base and J 6 bases, leaving 10 bases between the germline ends. CDR1 is LGHDT and CDR2 is YNNKEL in the germline V gene (reference sequence). The CDR3 DNA reads TGTGCCAGCAGCCAAGCTGAGGGTTCAAACATTCAGTACTTC. It specifies CASSQAEGSNIQYF.

The chain carries TRBV10-3 and TRBJ1-4, with D hard to call. Germline CDR1 and CDR2: ENHRY and SYGVKD. The CDR3 has 17 amino acids. Trimming removed 5 bases from V and 0 bases from J, with 16 bases in between. The CDR3 sequence: CAISTKGASATNEKLFF. The CDR3 DNA reads TGTGCCATCAGTACTAAGGGAGCCTCAGCAACTAATGAAAAACTGTTTTTT.

J is TRBJ2-7 and V is TRBV27; weak D call: TRBD2 (5 bases). The CDR3 runs 16 residues. Trimming removed 1 base at V and 3 bases at J, with 16 bases between. The germline gives CDR1 MNHEY, CDR2 SMNVEV (reference sequence). Here the CDR3 reads CASSLFQRKTFYEQYF. In nucleotides, the CDR3 is TGTGCCAGCAGTTTATTTCAGCGGAAAACCTTCTACGAGCAGTACTTC.

J is TRBJ1-5 and V is TRBV5-6; 7 bases match TRBD1. Germline values: CDR1 SGHDT, CDR2 YYEEEE. The CDR3 has 14 residues. With V trimmed by 1 base and J by 7 bases, 5 bases remained unmatched. The CDR3 spells CASSLISQGQPQHF. The CDR3 DNA sequence: TGTGCCAGCAGCTTGATATCACAGGGGCAGCCCCAGCATTTT. The full variable domain, with the rest looked up from reference TRBV5-6 and TRBJ1-5, is DAGVTQSPTHLIKTRGQQVTLRCSPKSGHDTVSWYQQALGQGPQFIFQYYEEEERQRGNFPDRFSGHQFPNYSSELNVNALLLGDSALYLCASSLISQGQPQHFGDGTRLSIL.

This rearrangement joins TRBV15 to TRBJ1-5, with D possibly being TRBD1 (5 bases). Germline V CDR1 and CDR2: LNHNV, YYDKDF (reference sequence). The CDR3 is made up of 16 amino acids. Deletions cut 5 bases from V and 0 bases from J, with 14 bases between. CDR3 amino acids: CATSQTVLFSNQPQHF. The CDR3 DNA sequence: TGTGCCACCAGCCAGACAGTGCTTTTTAGCAATCAGCCCCAGCATTTT.

J is TRBJ2-1 and V is TRBV4-1, with D possibly matching TRBD2 (6 bases). Germline CDR1 and CDR2: MGHRA and YSYEKL. V dropped 4 bases and J dropped 3 bases, with 10 bases sitting between them. The CDR3 is made up of 14 amino acids. The CDR3 protein is CASSPWTNYNEQFF. In DNA, the CDR3 is TGCGCCAGCAGCCCCTGGACTAACTACAATGAGCAGTTCTTC.

This chain joins TRBV5-6 and TRBJ2-3, with D tentatively TRBD2 (6 bases). CDR3 length: 13 residues. Germline values: CDR1 SGHDT, CDR2 YYEEEE. Trimming shortened V by 3 bases and J by 1 base, and 6 bases separated the two germline ends. CDR3 DNA: TGTGCCAGCAGCTGGGAGGGCACAGATACGCAGTATTTT. It yields the protein CASSWEGTDTQYF.

The chain joins TRBV6-5 to TRBJ1-1; unclear D gene. V was shortened by 4 bases and J by 1 base, with 7 bases between the two germline ends. The CDR3 has 13 residues. The germline V gene has CDR1 MNHEY and CDR2 SVGAGI. The chain's CDR3 is CASSLHENTEAFF. The CDR3 nucleotides are TGTGCCAGCAGTTTACACGAGAACACTGAAGCTTTCTTT.

The chain employs TRBV4-1 and TRBJ1-6, with D possibly matching TRBD1 (5 bases). V was shortened by 1 base and J by 7 bases, with 11 bases between the two germline ends. The CDR3 loop spans 15 amino acids. The germline CDR1 and CDR2 sequences are MGHRA and YSYEKL. This CDR3 reads CASSQVAGRNSPLHF. DNA of the CDR3: TGCGCCAGCAGCCAAGTGGCAGGGAGGAATTCACCCCTCCACTTT.

The chain links TRBV19 to TRBJ2-5; tentatively, D is TRBD1 (6 bases). CDR3 length: 12 residues. V lost 9 bases and J lost 2, with 10 bases in between. Germline V gives CDR1 LNHDA, CDR2 SQIVND (reference sequence). The CDR3 sequence is CASRDIQETQYF. In nucleotides, the CDR3 is TGTGCCAGCCGGGACATACAAGAGACCCAGTACTTC.

The V and J genes are TRBV27 and TRBJ1-2; possible D gene TRBD1, 6 bases. Germline lookup yields CDR1 MNHEY and CDR2 SMNVEV (reference sequence). The V end lost 5 bases, the J end lost 5 bases, and 18 bases lay between the germline ends. The CDR3 sequence is 15 residues long. CDR3 residues: CASSLTRTGQYGYTF. The CDR3 DNA sequence: TGTGCCAGCAGTCTAACGCGCACAGGGCAATATGGCTACACCTTC.

The gene calls are TRBV28 and TRBJ1-4; 9 bases fit TRBD1. The germline V gene has CDR1 MDHEN and CDR2 SYDVKM. This CDR3 has 15 residues. V dropped 5 bases and J dropped 7; count of bases not matched to a gene: 8. The CDR3 is CASSPTGTGSEKLFF. In DNA form, the CDR3 reads TGTGCCAGCAGTCCTACCGGGACAGGGAGTGAAAAACTGTTTTTT. The full variable domain, completed using reference TRBV28 and TRBJ1-4, is DVKVTQSSRYLVKRTGEKVFLECVQDMDHENMFWYRQDPGLGLRLIYFSYDVKMKEKGDIPEGYSVSREKKERFSLILESASTNQTSMYLCASSPTGTGSEKLFFGSGTQLSVL.

V usage is TRBV9 and J usage is TRBJ2-1; 12 bases line up with TRBD2. The CDR3 extends over 18 amino acids. Looked up from germline, CDR1 is SGDLS and CDR2 is YYNGEE. After removal of 0 bases from V and 0 bases from J, the junction contained 4 bases not matched to a gene. DNA of the CDR3: TGTGCCAGCAGCGTAGGACTAGCGGGAGAATCCTCCTACAATGAGCAGTTCTTC. It translates to CASSVGLAGESSYNEQFF.

About this clone itself: The sample holds other DNA sequences that translate to the same CDR3. This chain connects TRBV6-2 or TRBV6-3 to TRBJ1-1, with 7 nucleotides matching TRBD1. The CDR3 sequence is 14 residues long. With 4 bases clipped from V and 5 bases from J, the junction kept 7 bases outside the gene matches. The germline V gene encodes CDR1 MNHEY and CDR2 SVGEGT. CDR3 sequence: CASSSDRERTEAFF. DNA of the CDR3: TGTGCCAGCAGTTCCGACAGGGAAAGGACTGAAGCTTTCTTT.

The chain combines TRBV18 with TRBJ2-7, with 10 bases lining up with TRBD1. CDR3 length: 16 residues. Trimming cost V 2 bases and J 7 bases; bases outside gene matches: 11. Germline assignment: CDR1 KGHSH and CDR2 LQKENI. CDR3 loop: CASSPTGTGVGGEQYF. CDR3 coding DNA: TGTGCCAGCTCACCAACCGGGACAGGGGTAGGAGGGGAGCAGTACTTC.

The rearrangement uses TRBV5-5 and TRBJ1-2; unclear D gene. The germline gives CDR1 SGHKS, CDR2 YYEKEE (reference sequence). The germline V and J ends were trimmed by 0 bases and 0 bases, with 9 bases remaining between them. CDR3 length: 15 residues. CDR3 coding DNA: TGTGCCAGCAGCTTGGAACAGCCCTCTAACTATGGCTACACCTTC. It codes for CASSLEQPSNYGYTF.

The chain recombines TRBV20-1 with TRBJ2-1, with 13 bases lining up with TRBD2. CDR1 and CDR2 from the germline V gene are DFQATT and SNEGSKA (reference sequence). V shed 3 bases and J 0 bases; nucleotides not matched to a gene: 11. The CDR3 totals 19 residues. In DNA form, the CDR3 reads TGCAGTGCTAGTGGGGGACTAGCGGGGTTCAGGAGCTCCTACAATGAGCAGTTCTTC. Residues: CSASGGLAGFRSSYNEQFF.

In DNA, the CDR3 is TGTGCCAGCAGCCGCGGGACCTCCGAGCAGTACTTC. Residues: CASSRGTSEQYF. The chain employs TRBV3-1 (or the pseudogene TRBV3-2) and TRBJ2-7; D is perhaps TRBD2 (6 bases). Germline CDR1 reads LGHDT; CDR2 reads YNNKEL (reference sequence). CDR3 size: 12 residues. The V and J ends lost 4 bases and 6 bases respectively, with 10 bases between them.

The chain joins TRBV6-2 or TRBV6-3 to TRBJ2-1; 7 bases fit TRBD2. After removal of 0 bases from V and 0 bases from J, the junction contained 5 bases not matched to a gene. This CDR3 is 17 amino acids long. Germline CDR1 MNHEY, CDR2 SVGEGT. This CDR3 is CASSYSVGGTSYNEQFF. CDR3 in DNA: TGTGCCAGCAGTTACTCGGTCGGGGGGACCTCCTACAATGAGCAGTTCTTC.

The chain employs TRBV19 and TRBJ1-5; 11 bases are a match to TRBD1. The CDR3 is made up of 15 amino acids. Germline V lookup: CDR1 LNHDA, CDR2 SQIVND (reference sequence). With V trimmed by 9 bases and J by 6 bases, 10 bases remained unmatched. Written as DNA, the CDR3 is TGTGCCAGCAAACCTCCGGGACAGGGGGGTCAGCCCCAGCATTTT. It codes for CASKPPGQGGQPQHF. The full variable domain, in which reference TRBV19 and TRBJ1-5 provide the parts outside the CDR3, is DGGITQSPKYLFRKEGQNVTLSCEQNLNHDAMYWYRQDPGQGLRLIYYSQIVNDFQKGDIAEGYSVSREKKESFPLTVTSAQKNPTAFYLCASKPPGQGGQPQHFGDGTRLSIL.

V usage is TRBV7-9 and J usage is TRBJ1-4; 8 bases are a match to TRBD1. The CDR3 is 16 residues long. Germline assignment: CDR1 SEHNR and CDR2 FQNEAQ (reference sequence). The J segment lost 7 bases and the V segment lost 2 bases, leaving 9 bases of the junction unmatched. In DNA, the CDR3 is TGTGCCAGCAGCTTAATGGATCAGGGGGCCGGTGAAAAACTGTTTTTT. The encoded protein is CASSLMDQGAGEKLFF.

The V call is TRBV3-1 (or the pseudogene TRBV3-2), the J call TRBJ2-7; possible D gene TRBD1, 6 bases. There are 13 residues in the CDR3. Germline lookup yields CDR1 LGHDT and CDR2 YNNKEL (reference sequence). The V gene lost 1 base and the J gene lost 5 bases, with 9 bases spanning the gap. The CDR3 sequence: CASSQVRGNEQYF. The CDR3 DNA sequence: TGTGCCAGCAGCCAAGTTAGGGGGAACGAGCAGTACTTC.

The CDR3 region has the DNA TGCGCCAGCAGTGAGGCTAGCCGGACTAGCGGCACAGATACGCAGTATTTT. It encodes CASSEASRTSGTDTQYF. The V gene is TRBV10-2, the J gene TRBJ2-3; TRBD2 agrees at 9 bases. Germline CDR1 WSHSY, CDR2 SAAADI. Losses at the gene ends were 2 bases for V and 1 base for J; bases not matched to a gene: 7. The CDR3 is 17 residues long.

The rearrangement links TRBV10-2 to TRBJ2-3; possibly TRBD2 for D (8 bases). CDR1 and CDR2 from the germline V gene are WSHSY and SAAADI. V was clipped by 10 bases and J by 2 bases, with 16 bases between them. CDR3 length: 14 residues. The DNA for the CDR3 is TGCGCCATCACGGGGGGGACAGTCACAGATACGCAGTATTTT. Residues: CAITGGTVTDTQYF.

J is TRBJ1-5 and V is TRBV3-1 (or the pseudogene TRBV3-2); unclear D gene. The CDR3 runs 15 residues. CDR1 LGHDT and CDR2 YNNKEL come from the germline V gene (reference sequence). The V end lost 0 bases, the J end lost 4 bases, and 10 bases lay between the germline ends. CDR3 loop: CASSQDWSGNQPQHF. The DNA of the CDR3 is TGTGCCAGCAGCCAAGATTGGTCAGGAAATCAGCCCCAGCATTTT.

The genes are TRBV4-1 and TRBJ1-6; D gene uncertain. The CDR3 totals 13 residues. CDR1 and CDR2 from the germline V gene are MGHRA and YSYEKL. The V gene lost 6 bases and the J gene lost 8 bases, with 11 bases spanning the gap. CDR3: CASSPGDYSPLHF. The CDR3 nucleotides read TGCGCCAGCAGTCCCGGAGACTATTCACCCCTCCACTTT.

The sample holds a few counts of this clone. The chain couples TRBV7-9 to TRBJ1-2; tentatively, D is TRBD1 (5 bases). Germline V CDR1 and CDR2: SEHNR, FQNEAQ (reference sequence). The length of the CDR3 is 16 residues. Trimming removed 1 base from V and 9 bases from J, with 21 bases in between. The DNA of the CDR3 is TGTGCCAGCAGCTTAGTTGGGGTCGGCAGCCCAGGGAGCTACACCTTC. It encodes CASSLVGVGSPGSYTF.

V is TRBV5-5 and J is TRBJ1-2, with TRBD1 matching 10 bases. With V trimmed by 3 bases and J by 1 base, 3 bases remained unmatched. This CDR3 spans 15 amino acids. CDR1 and CDR2 from the germline V gene are SGHKS and YYEKEE (reference sequence). The CDR3 DNA reads TGTGCCAGCAGCTATAGGGACAGGGGTAACTATGGCTACACCTTC. Residues: CASSYRDRGNYGYTF.

The V and J genes are TRBV7-2 and TRBJ2-1, with D tentatively TRBD2 (5 bases). Trimming removed 5 bases from V and 0 bases from J, with 20 bases in between. This CDR3 spans 18 amino acids. Looked up from germline, CDR1 is SGHTA and CDR2 is FQGNSA. Written as DNA, the CDR3 is TGTGCCAGCAGCCCGGGTCTTCCGGGGAAGAGCTCCTACAATGAGCAGTTCTTC. Amino acid sequence: CASSPGLPGKSSYNEQFF.

The chain employs TRBV30 and TRBJ1-2, with D tentatively TRBD1 (5 bases). V was pared by 0 bases and J by 4 bases, with 12 bases between. Germline CDR1 and CDR2: GTSNPN and SVGIG (reference sequence). The CDR3 extends over 14 amino acids. As DNA, the CDR3 is TGTGCCTGGAGTGTAATAGGGGCCGTCTATGGCTACACCTTC. Its protein product is CAWSVIGAVYGYTF. Full variable domain (remainder filled in from reference TRBV30 and TRBJ1-2): SQTIHQWPATLVQPVGSPLSLECTVEGTSNPNLYWYRQAAGRGLQLLFYSVGIGQISSEVPQNLSASRPQDRQFILSSKKLLLSDSGFYLCAWSVIGAVYGYTFGSGTRLTVV.